This section outlines one TCR beta chain sequence together with its context. Its target antigen remains unknown. It has no much larger one-base neighbor in the sample; base qualities were not kept. TCRbeta CDR3 regions were amplified from genomic DNA using the immunoSEQ Assay, a bias-controlled multiplex PCR. The published analysis was carried out like this. Within the assay, amplification of reference gene primers was used to estimate how many nucleated cells each sample contained. To quantify the absolute abundance of each unique TCRbeta CDR3 rearrangement, sequence reads were collapsed and filtered. For each sample, productive Simpson clonality was calculated as the square root of Simpson's diversity index over productive rearrangements. The table was pulled from immuneACCESS by TCRdb, which kept in-frame rearrangements only. Such tables lose some clones; where checked, under half of the loss comes from unresolved V genes, and the rest has no known cause. V and J calls and clone size are given by that table; D and trimming were obtained from the DNA. This sample has around 250,000 clones in its table, and approximately 86% of those were observed once. Clones ranked in the top ten supply under 2% of the sample.

These data belong to a study of blood T cell repertoires in COVID-19 (dated by TCRdb to about 2020). Regarding the complete study: The collaborator samples originated in the United States, Italy and Spain and spanned the acute and convalescent phases of COVID-19. The prospective study material was composed of cDNA or gDNA derived from T cells, B-cell-depleted T cells, or PBMCs. The samples were drawn from two sources: the first 160 participants of the ongoing ImmuneRACE study, and 950 to 1,500 subjects contributed by 6 global collaborators. Where available, HLA class I and class II types were taken from metadata supplied by the sample provider and were not determined by assay-based typing. Deeply sampled blood TCRbeta repertoires from subjects exposed to, actively infected with, or recovered from COVID-19 were included in the dataset. Nearly every sample came with metadata listing a de-identified subject ID, COVID-19 status, age in years and sex. The repertoires were released in a freely available public database meant as a resource for research on the immune response to SARS-CoV-2. Study-wide conclusions, independent of this receptor: How much clinical and demographic metadata was included differed by source and by participant, and the metadata was provided uncurated.

Another Seattle source contributed samples from volunteer blood donors who had recovered from COVID-19. Each collaborating institution followed its own protocols to collect whole blood in K2EDTA tubes. Collaborator samples were shipped for TCRbeta analysis as frozen whole blood, isolated PBMCs, or DNA extracted from either sample type. The sequencing input was peripheral blood. The source is a woman in her fifties or sixties who had recovered from COVID-19.

The DNA sequence is given as TGCAGCGTACACGAGGACAGGGACGTCGACTATGGCTACACCTTC. This encodes CSVHEDRDVDYGYTF. This chain is built from TRBV29-1 and TRBJ1-2, with 8 bases matching TRBD1. Sequences SQVTM (CDR1) and ANQGSEA (CDR2) are obtained from the germline V gene. Including cysteine and phenylalanine, the CDR3 has 15 amino acids. Solely the CDR3 DNA is kept, with 45 bases framed from the first base. Trimming removed 6 bases from V and 3 bases from J; the gene matches leave 12 bases unexplained. With the rest looked up from the reference TRBV29-1 and TRBJ1-2 genes rather than sequenced, the full variable domain is SAVISQKPSRDICQRGTSLTIQCQVDSQVTMMFWYRQQPGQSLTLIATANQGSEATYESGFVIDKFPISRPNLTFSTLTVSNMSPEDSSIYLCSVHEDRDVDYGYTFGSGTRLTVV.